The present entry profiles one T cell receptor (beta chain) with its context. The data are from a study of cytomegalovirus exposure and HLA in healthy donors. Primers: 60 Vbeta forward and 13 Jbeta reverse. Profiling relied on immunoSEQ multiplex PCR, and the TCRdb table lists in-frame clones only, not all of them. The sample has tens of thousands of clones. The CDR3 covers 13 residues. V shed 7 bases and J 6 bases; nucleotides not matched to a gene: 7. Looked up from germline, CDR1 is GTSNPN and CDR2 is SVGIG (reference sequence). V gene TRBV30 combines with J gene TRBJ2-3, with 10 bases that match TRBD1. This TCR derives from a man aged 45 to 65 in good health and CMV-seronegative. The sequenced sample was PBMCs. The DNA of the CDR3 is TGTGCCTTCCGGGACAGGGGAGCCGATACGCAGTATTTT. Protein product: CAFRDRGADTQYF.